This entry lists 19 T cell receptor beta chains sequenced from one sample in a study of post-analysis software for immune sequencing data. These receptors are not linked to any known antigen. Unique molecular identifiers tagged the TCR beta cDNA libraries. MiXCR was run by TCRdb on the PCR reads, yielding one entry per CDR3 protein. Here the sample spans about 460,000 distinct CDR3 sequences, roughly 45% being singletons. Points from the study as a whole: Controls had lower frequencies than patients of 4 or 5 TRBV segments, which included TRBV5-6, TRBV5-1 and TRBV20-1.

Sequenced material: blood. The source of these receptors is a girl aged 5-17 years with multiple sclerosis.

The chain uses TRBV27 and TRBJ2-5; TRBD1 matches 7 bases. J was trimmed by 5 bases and V by 4 bases; bases with no gene match: 13. Germline loops: CDR1 MNHEY, CDR2 SMNVEV (reference sequence). The CDR3 is 16 amino acids. Here the CDR3 DNA reads TGTGCCAGCAGTTCCGAAGGACAGGACCTGGGGGAGACCCAGTACTTC. It encodes CASSSEGQDLGETQYF.

There are a few counts of this clonotype. V usage is TRBV7-8 and J usage is TRBJ2-5; 8 nucleotides agree with TRBD2. V shed 3 bases and J 5 bases; nucleotides not matched to a gene: 5. The CDR3 has 14 residues. Germline V CDR1 and CDR2: SGHVS, FQNEAQ. CDR3 nucleotides: TGTGCCAGCAGCTTCCGGGAGGGCCGCGAGACCCAGTACTTC. Its protein is CASSFREGRETQYF. The full variable domain, rest sourced from reference TRBV7-8 and TRBJ2-5, is GAGVSQSPRYKVAKRGQDVALRCDPISGHVSLFWYQQALGQGPEFLTYFQNEAQLDKSGLPSDRFFAERPEGSVSTLKIQRTQQEDSAVYLCASSFREGRETQYFGPGTRLLVL.

This sequence joins TRBV20-1 and TRBJ2-7; tentatively, D is TRBD1 (6 bases). The CDR3 contains 13 residues. The V and J ends lost 4 bases and 2 bases respectively, with 12 bases between them. Germline assignment: CDR1 DFQATT and CDR2 SNEGSKA (reference sequence). The CDR3 here is CSAIQGTTYEQYF. The CDR3 coding sequence is TGCAGTGCTATACAGGGTACGACCTACGAGCAGTACTTC.

The CDR3 loop is CASSQSGTGNVKQYF. The CDR3 bases are TGTGCCAGCAGTCAATCCGGGACAGGGAATGTCAAGCAGTACTTC. The chain employs TRBV28 and TRBJ2-5; 9 nucleotides match TRBD1. The CDR3 has 15 amino acids. Germline loops: CDR1 MDHEN, CDR2 SYDVKM. The V and J ends lost 5 bases and 11 bases, in that order; junction bases with no gene match: 15.

This clonotype appeared a few times. V and J are TRBV6-6 and TRBJ2-1; 11 nucleotides agree with TRBD2. Germline loops: CDR1 MNHNY, CDR2 SVGAGI (reference sequence). The trim removed 6 bases at V and 7 bases at J, leaving 14 bases unmatched. The CDR3 has 17 amino acids. CDR3 sequence reads: CASRPYRELAGGNEQFF. The CDR3 DNA reads as TGTGCCAGCAGGCCCTACAGGGAGCTAGCGGGAGGAAATGAGCAGTTCTTC.

V and J are TRBV15 and TRBJ2-3, with TRBD2 matching over 10 bases. The V gene end was trimmed by 3 bases and the J gene end by 1 base; junction bases not matched to a gene: 4. The CDR3 extends over 16 amino acids. The V gene's germline CDR1 is LNHNV and CDR2 YYDKDF (reference sequence). This CDR3 is CATSSNLAGGTDTQYF. The CDR3 nucleotides read TGTGCCACCAGCAGTAACCTAGCGGGAGGCACAGATACGCAGTATTTT.

The chain has TRBV7-9 and TRBJ1-2, with D perhaps TRBD1 (5 bases). This CDR3 is 14 amino acids long. Trimming left V 6 bases short and J 6 bases short, with 17 bases between. Germline V gives CDR1 SEHNR, CDR2 FQNEAQ (reference sequence). CDR3 region: CASRAPGGVHGYTF. As DNA, the CDR3 is TGTGCCAGCAGGGCGCCGGGGGGGGTTCATGGCTACACCTTC.

This clonotype appeared once. This chain links TRBV20-1 with TRBJ2-1; D may correspond to TRBD1 or TRBD2 (6 bases each). The germline V and J ends were trimmed by 6 bases and 2 bases, with 17 bases remaining between them. Germline V lookup: CDR1 DFQATT, CDR2 SNEGSKA (reference sequence). This CDR3 has 15 residues. CDR3 in amino acids: CSAPARGEPYNEQFF. CDR3 sequence (DNA): TGCAGTGCCCCCGCGAGGGGGGAGCCCTACAATGAGCAGTTCTTC.

This clonotype has just one count. The chain employs TRBV3-1 and TRBJ2-5, with a possible D match to TRBD2 (6 bases). Per germline, CDR1 LGHDT and CDR2 YNNKEL (reference sequence). The V end was cut by 2 bases, the J end by 0 bases, with 13 bases between. The CDR3 runs to 16 residues. CDR3 in amino acids: CASSQPSEGYQETQYF. CDR3 DNA: TGTGCCAGCAGCCAACCTAGCGAGGGGTACCAAGAGACCCAGTACTTC.

This clonotype was seen repeatedly, ten times or more. This sequence joins TRBV4-3 and TRBJ1-6; TRBD1 matches 8 bases. Germline lookup yields CDR1 LGHNA and CDR2 YSLEER. This CDR3 region has 15 residues. J was trimmed by 7 bases and V by 0 bases; bases with no gene match: 2. CDR3 protein: CASSQEGQANSPLHF. The CDR3 region has the DNA TGCGCCAGCAGCCAAGAGGGACAGGCCAATTCACCCCTCCACTTT.

This clonotype was seen a handful of times. The rearrangement uses TRBV4-1 and TRBJ1-6; D not certain. Trimming removed 0 bases from V and 0 bases from J, with 15 bases in between. Germline values: CDR1 MGHRA, CDR2 YSYEKL. This CDR3 spans 19 amino acids. The CDR3 sequence is CASSQDELDGSSYNSPLHF. CDR3 DNA sequence: TGCGCCAGCAGCCAAGATGAGTTGGACGGGAGCTCCTATAATTCACCCCTCCACTTT.

The chain is built from TRBV20-1 and TRBJ2-1; TRBD2 aligns across 8 bases. Germline V gene lookup returns CDR1 DFQATT and CDR2 SNEGSKA (reference sequence). The CDR3 spans 14 residues. Unmatched junction bases numbered 7, after V lost 3 bases and J lost 6 bases. CDR3 region: CSASRAGEPNEQFF. As DNA, the CDR3 is TGCAGTGCTAGTCGAGCGGGAGAGCCCAATGAGCAGTTCTTC.

V usage is TRBV9 and J usage is TRBJ2-3, with 7 bases matching TRBD1. Germline CDR1 and CDR2: SGDLS and YYNGEE. The CDR3 length is 15 residues. V gave up 4 bases and J gave up 7 bases; unmatched junction bases: 12. In DNA form, the CDR3 reads TGTGCCAGCAGCAGAACAACAGGGGTTCGGCATACGCAGTATTTT. Its protein is CASSRTTGVRHTQYF. Full variable domain (missing parts from reference TRBV9 and TRBJ2-3): DSGVTQTPKHLITATGQRVTLRCSPRSGDLSVYWYQQSLDQGLQFLIQYYNGEERAKGNILERFSAQQFPDLHSELNLSSLELGDSALYFCASSRTTGVRHTQYFGPGTRLTVL.

The chain combines TRBV6-6 with TRBJ1-1, with no clear D. The germline gives CDR1 MNHNY, CDR2 SVGAGI (reference sequence). V lost 5 bases, J lost 1 base, and 8 bases lay in between. The CDR3 contains 13 residues. The CDR3 sequence: CASSATSNTEAFF. CDR3 DNA sequence: TGTGCCAGCAGTGCCACATCGAACACTGAAGCTTTCTTT.

The chain joins TRBV29-1 to TRBJ2-3; TRBD2 is a possible D gene (6 bases). Per germline, CDR1 SQVTM and CDR2 ANQGSEA. There are 16 residues in the CDR3. Trimming stripped 2 bases from V and 2 bases from J, with 17 bases between. DNA of the CDR3: TGCAGCGTTGAATCGAGGAGGCGGACTAACACAGATACGCAGTATTTT. Its protein is CSVESRRRTNTDTQYF.

The V gene is TRBV5-6, the J gene TRBJ2-7, with D possibly being TRBD1 (5 bases). Trimming left V 5 bases short and J 4 bases short, with 19 bases between. This CDR3 region has 15 residues. Germline V gene sequence: CDR1 SGHDT, CDR2 YYEEEE. The CDR3 is CASSPDNGFGYEQYF. The CDR3 coding sequence is TGTGCCAGCAGTCCGGACAATGGATTTGGGTACGAGCAGTACTTC. The complete variable domain, with remaining parts taken from reference TRBV5-6 and TRBJ2-7, reads DAGVTQSPTHLIKTRGQQVTLRCSPKSGHDTVSWYQQALGQGPQFIFQYYEEEERQRGNFPDRFSGHQFPNYSSELNVNALLLGDSALYLCASSPDNGFGYEQYFGPGTRLTVT.

The J gene is TRBJ2-7, the V gene TRBV6-4; 9 positions match TRBD2. Germline V lookup: CDR1 MRHNA, CDR2 SNTAGT. The CDR3 consists of 18 residues. After removal of 0 bases from V and 0 bases from J, the junction contained 9 bases not matched to a gene. CDR3 coding DNA: TGTGCCAGCAGTGACTCCGAACTAGCGGGTAAAAGCTCCTACGAGCAGTACTTC. It codes for CASSDSELAGKSSYEQYF.

This clonotype was seen only a few times. Here the CDR3 DNA reads TGTGCCAGCAGTGAGAGACGCATCTACAATGAGCAGTTCTTC. Amino acid sequence: CASSERRIYNEQFF. The chain links TRBV6-2 or TRBV6-3 to TRBJ2-1; unclear D gene. Germline CDR1 reads MNHEY; CDR2 reads SVGEGT. The CDR3 covers 14 residues. Trimming took 5 bases from V and 3 from J, leaving 11 bases between them.

The chain employs TRBV6-5 and TRBJ2-2, with D unresolved. Trimming pared 6 bases from V and 2 bases from J, leaving 7 bases between. Per germline, CDR1 MNHEY and CDR2 SVGAGI. The CDR3 is 13 residues long. CDR3 sequence reads: CASRQINTGELFF. The CDR3 nucleotides are TGTGCCAGCAGACAGATAAACACCGGGGAGCTGTTTTTT.